This T cell receptor beta chain was retrieved from a study of blood T cell repertoires in COVID-19. Recruitment covered under 25 US areas and drew participants whose ages spanned 18 to 89 years. In assigning cohorts, the study relied on participant-reported clinical history. In Cohort 3, a recovered donor had either two negative PCRs, clearance, or symptom resolution. In this sample, this clone turned up once. The CDR3 has 13 amino acids. The germline V gene encodes CDR1 LNHNV and CDR2 YYDKDF (reference sequence). Trimming pared 4 bases from V and 8 bases from J, leaving 14 bases between. Authors' data handling: How many nucleated cells were present was estimated from reference gene primer amplification. The repertoire was sequenced with immunoSEQ multiplex PCR; TCRdb's copy has only in-frame clones and lacks some. That table supplies the V and J calls and clone size; D and trimming were determined from the DNA. The sample lists approximately 310,000 clones, approximately 83% occurring once.

This sequence joins TRBV15 and TRBJ1-2; D unclear. The clonotype was recovered from a young man who had recovered from COVID-19. The sample comprised PBMCs or T cells enriched from blood (not recorded which). CDR3 residues: CATSIGPREGYTF. The DNA of the CDR3 is TGTGCCACCAGCATCGGTCCCCGGGAGGGCTACACCTTC.